A selection of T cell receptor beta chains follows, all from one sample in a study of T cells in localized non-small cell lung cancer. Sequenced by immunoSEQ multiplex PCR; TCRdb stores in-frame clones only, minus some. The profile shows about 19,000 clones, around 81% of them singletons. The starting material was peripheral blood, obtained before any cancer treatment. All receptors derive from an older female donor with stage I lung adenocarcinoma. Each CDR3 is given with its conserved first and last residue. Each record gives: clone size, D gene, V gene, J gene, CDR3 protein, CDR3 DNA. A D gene is named only where the DNA matches it firmly. Size values are once, few and many counts, or a class for expanded clones, and some rows have none.

clone_size: NA; d_call: NA; v_call: TRBV7-2; j_call: TRBJ1-1; cdr3_aa: CASSDNKGTMNTEAFF; cdr3_nt: TGTGCCAGCAGCGACAATAAGGGGACCATGAACACTGAAGCTTTCTTT
clone_size: NA; d_call: NA; v_call: TRBV7-8; j_call: TRBJ2-3; cdr3_aa: CASSFDRQMRTDTQYF; cdr3_nt: TGTGCCAGCAGCTTCGATAGGCAGATGAGGACAGATACGCAGTATTTT
clone_size: NA; d_call: NA; v_call: TRBV2; j_call: TRBJ2-2; cdr3_aa: CASSEAQPNTGELFF; cdr3_nt: TGTGCCAGCAGTGAAGCGCAACCGAACACCGGGGAGCTGTTTTTT
clone_size: NA; d_call: NA; v_call: TRBV10-3; j_call: TRBJ1-1; cdr3_aa: CATMTLMNTEAFF; cdr3_nt: TGTGCCACTATGACACTTATGAACACTGAAGCTTTCTTT
clone_size: few; d_call: TRBD1; v_call: TRBV7-8; j_call: TRBJ1-2; cdr3_aa: CASSPGTGVLDGYTF; cdr3_nt: TGTGCCAGCAGCCCCGGGACAGGGGTCCTGGATGGCTACACCTTC
clone_size: NA; d_call: NA; v_call: TRBV5-1; j_call: TRBJ1-1; cdr3_aa: CASGSPRSNTEAFF; cdr3_nt: TGCGCCAGCGGCAGTCCCAGATCCAACACTGAAGCTTTCTTT
clone_size: NA; d_call: NA; v_call: TRBV29-1; j_call: TRBJ1-4; cdr3_aa: CSVEDQRGEKLFF; cdr3_nt: TGCAGCGTTGAAGATCAGCGGGGTGAAAAACTGTTTTTT
clone_size: once; d_call: TRBD1; v_call: TRBV13; j_call: TRBJ2-2; cdr3_aa: CASSGRDRHITGELFF; cdr3_nt: TGTGCCAGCAGCGGAAGGGACAGACATATCACCGGGGAGCTGTTTTTT
clone_size: NA; d_call: NA; v_call: TRBV5-1; j_call: TRBJ1-2; cdr3_aa: CASSIATPGNGYTF; cdr3_nt: TGCGCCAGCAGCATCGCAACACCTGGCAATGGCTACACCTTC
clone_size: NA; d_call: NA; v_call: TRBV19; j_call: TRBJ2-3; cdr3_aa: CASSQQTSTDTQYF; cdr3_nt: TGTGCCAGTAGTCAACAAACTAGCACAGATACGCAGTATTTT
clone_size: NA; d_call: NA; v_call: TRBV7-9; j_call: TRBJ1-1; cdr3_aa: CASSLFGLNTEAFF; cdr3_nt: TGTGCCAGCAGCCTGTTTGGGTTGAACACTGAAGCTTTCTTT
clone_size: NA; d_call: NA; v_call: TRBV18; j_call: TRBJ2-1; cdr3_aa: CASSPAMAHNEQFF; cdr3_nt: TGTGCCAGCTCACCGGCTATGGCCCACAATGAGCAGTTCTTC
clone_size: NA; d_call: NA; v_call: TRBV6-5; j_call: TRBJ2-3; cdr3_aa: CASSHGLLTDTQYF; cdr3_nt: TGTGCCAGCAGTCACGGACTTCTCACAGATACGCAGTATTTT
clone_size: NA; d_call: NA; v_call: TRBV7-9; j_call: TRBJ1-2; cdr3_aa: CASSLGVDGYTF; cdr3_nt: TGTGCCAGCAGCTTAGGTGTAGATGGCTACACCTTC
clone_size: once; d_call: TRBD1; v_call: TRBV5-1; j_call: TRBJ2-7; cdr3_aa: CASKGQGGSYEQYF; cdr3_nt: TGCGCCAGCAAGGGACAGGGTGGATCCTACGAGCAGTACTTC
clone_size: NA; d_call: TRBD1; v_call: TRBV19; j_call: TRBJ2-2; cdr3_aa: CASAGQGFTGELFF; cdr3_nt: TGTGCCAGTGCGGGACAGGGCTTTACCGGGGAGCTGTTTTTT
clone_size: NA; d_call: NA; v_call: TRBV11-2; j_call: TRBJ1-1; cdr3_aa: CASSFHHTEAFF; cdr3_nt: TGTGCCAGCAGCTTCCACCACACTGAAGCTTTCTTT
clone_size: NA; d_call: NA; v_call: TRBV19; j_call: TRBJ1-2; cdr3_aa: CASTKKGQARGYTF; cdr3_nt: TGTGCCAGTACCAAAAAGGGTCAAGCTAGGGGCTACACCTTC
clone_size: NA; d_call: NA; v_call: TRBV7-9; j_call: TRBJ2-2; cdr3_aa: CASSPSPFGRRNTGELFF; cdr3_nt: TGTGCCAGCAGCCCTAGCCCCTTTGGAAGAAGGAACACCGGGGAGCTGTTTTTT
clone_size: NA; d_call: NA; v_call: TRBV4-3; j_call: TRBJ2-3; cdr3_aa: CASSQAGEWMDTQYF; cdr3_nt: TGCGCCAGCAGCCAAGCTGGCGAATGGATGGATACGCAGTATTTT
clone_size: NA; d_call: TRBD2; v_call: TRBV2; j_call: TRBJ2-3; cdr3_aa: CASSDSGGGDTQYF; cdr3_nt: TGTGCCAGCAGTGACAGCGGGGGCGGGGATACGCAGTATTTT
clone_size: NA; d_call: TRBD1; v_call: TRBV6-6; j_call: TRBJ1-1; cdr3_aa: CASSRLPGQGGTEAFF; cdr3_nt: TGTGCCAGCAGTCGATTACCGGGACAGGGCGGAACTGAAGCTTTCTTT
clone_size: NA; d_call: NA; v_call: TRBV2; j_call: TRBJ2-7; cdr3_aa: CAGTGRNEQYF; cdr3_nt: TGTGCCGGGACGGGACGAAACGAGCAGTACTTC
clone_size: NA; d_call: NA; v_call: TRBV5-1; j_call: TRBJ1-2; cdr3_aa: CASSLALTANYGYTF; cdr3_nt: TGCGCCAGCAGCTTGGCCCTTACAGCCAACTATGGCTACACCTTC
clone_size: NA; d_call: NA; v_call: TRBV15; j_call: TRBJ1-1; cdr3_aa: CATSTETVNTEAFF; cdr3_nt: TGTGCCACCAGCACCGAGACAGTGAACACTGAAGCTTTCTTT
clone_size: NA; d_call: NA; v_call: TRBV19; j_call: TRBJ2-7; cdr3_aa: CASSIAGGTDHYEQYF; cdr3_nt: TGTGCCAGTAGTATTGCCGGCGGGACAGACCACTACGAGCAGTACTTC
clone_size: NA; d_call: NA; v_call: TRBV5-6; j_call: TRBJ2-7; cdr3_aa: CASSPIPTATYEQYF; cdr3_nt: TGTGCCAGCAGCCCTATACCGACAGCAACCTACGAGCAGTACTTC
clone_size: NA; d_call: NA; v_call: TRBV30; j_call: TRBJ2-1; cdr3_aa: CAWSVWGDEQFF; cdr3_nt: TGTGCCTGGAGTGTATGGGGGGATGAGCAGTTCTTC
clone_size: NA; d_call: NA; v_call: TRBV11-1; j_call: TRBJ1-1; cdr3_aa: CASTLQGLGNTEAFF; cdr3_nt: TGTGCCAGCACCTTACAGGGACTTGGGAACACTGAAGCTTTCTTT
clone_size: NA; d_call: TRBD2; v_call: TRBV19; j_call: TRBJ2-5; cdr3_aa: CASSKQPSGGTGWETQYF; cdr3_nt: TGTGCCAGTAGTAAGCAGCCTAGCGGGGGGACCGGCTGGGAGACCCAGTACTTC
clone_size: NA; d_call: NA; v_call: TRBV19; j_call: TRBJ2-3; cdr3_aa: CASTPGRDADTQYF; cdr3_nt: TGTGCCAGTACCCCGGGGCGGGACGCAGATACGCAGTATTTT
clone_size: few; d_call: TRBD1; v_call: TRBV19; j_call: TRBJ1-6; cdr3_aa: CASSMGQVVSPLHF; cdr3_nt: TGTGCCAGTAGTATGGGACAGGTCGTTTCACCCCTCCACTTT
clone_size: few; d_call: NA; v_call: TRBV9; j_call: TRBJ2-7; cdr3_aa: CASSVAPGTEEQYF; cdr3_nt: TGTGCCAGCAGCGTAGCTCCAGGGACGGAGGAGCAGTACTTC
clone_size: NA; d_call: NA; v_call: TRBV7-8; j_call: TRBJ1-3; cdr3_aa: CASTKGLPRGNTIYF; cdr3_nt: TGTGCCAGCACCAAGGGGCTCCCGCGAGGAAACACCATATATTTT
clone_size: NA; d_call: TRBD1; v_call: TRBV5-5; j_call: TRBJ2-6; cdr3_aa: CASSQRPGQSSGANVLTF; cdr3_nt: TGTGCCAGCAGCCAACGCCCGGGACAGAGCTCTGGGGCCAACGTCCTGACTTTC
clone_size: few; d_call: NA; v_call: TRBV6-5; j_call: TRBJ1-6; cdr3_aa: CASSYSPVTKMVPLHF; cdr3_nt: TGTGCCAGCAGTTACTCGCCTGTAACAAAAATGGTACCCCTCCACTTT
clone_size: NA; d_call: NA; v_call: TRBV5-1; j_call: TRBJ1-1; cdr3_aa: CASSLGNRRNTEAFF; cdr3_nt: TGCGCCAGCAGCTTGGGAAACAGGAGGAACACTGAAGCTTTCTTT
clone_size: NA; d_call: NA; v_call: TRBV7-2; j_call: TRBJ1-1; cdr3_aa: CASSLYHMNTEAFF; cdr3_nt: TGTGCCAGCAGCTTATATCACATGAACACTGAAGCTTTCTTT
clone_size: NA; d_call: NA; v_call: TRBV7-8; j_call: TRBJ1-2; cdr3_aa: CASSLGELGYGYTF; cdr3_nt: TGTGCCAGCAGCTTAGGGGAGTTAGGCTATGGCTACACCTTC
clone_size: NA; d_call: NA; v_call: TRBV11-3; j_call: TRBJ2-1; cdr3_aa: CASSFSGPSYNEQFF; cdr3_nt: TGTGCCAGCAGCTTTAGCGGACCCTCCTACAATGAGCAGTTCTTC
clone_size: once; d_call: NA; v_call: TRBV5-6; j_call: TRBJ1-6; cdr3_aa: CASSPLGRPNSPLHF; cdr3_nt: TGTGCCAGCAGCCCGCTGGGCAGGCCAAATTCACCCCTCCACTTT
clone_size: NA; d_call: NA; v_call: TRBV30; j_call: TRBJ2-5; cdr3_aa: CACQEGEYQETQYF; cdr3_nt: TGTGCCTGTCAAGAAGGAGAGTACCAAGAGACCCAGTACTTC
clone_size: once; d_call: TRBD1; v_call: TRBV4-2; j_call: TRBJ1-5; cdr3_aa: CASSQGTGGGNQPQHF; cdr3_nt: TGTGCCAGCAGCCAGGGCACAGGGGGCGGCAATCAGCCCCAGCATTTT
clone_size: NA; d_call: NA; v_call: TRBV29-1; j_call: TRBJ1-1; cdr3_aa: CSVVGASNTEAFF; cdr3_nt: TGCAGCGTTGTAGGAGCCTCGAACACTGAAGCTTTCTTT
clone_size: NA; d_call: TRBD1; v_call: TRBV7-9; j_call: TRBJ2-5; cdr3_aa: CASSRDRGPETQYF; cdr3_nt: TGTGCCAGCAGCCGGGACAGGGGTCCAGAGACCCAGTACTTC
clone_size: NA; d_call: NA; v_call: TRBV10-3; j_call: TRBJ1-4; cdr3_aa: CAISEFGEKLFF; cdr3_nt: TGTGCCATCAGTGAGTTCGGGGAAAAACTGTTTTTT
clone_size: few; d_call: NA; v_call: TRBV6-1; j_call: TRBJ2-7; cdr3_aa: CASTQRVGEQYF; cdr3_nt: TGTGCCAGCACCCAAAGGGTTGGGGAGCAGTACTTC
clone_size: once; d_call: TRBD1; v_call: TRBV12-5; j_call: TRBJ2-7; cdr3_aa: CASGRQGGTYEQYF; cdr3_nt: TGTGCTAGTGGCCGACAGGGGGGAACCTACGAGCAGTACTTC
clone_size: NA; d_call: NA; v_call: TRBV30; j_call: TRBJ1-2; cdr3_aa: CAWSPSYFHGYTF; cdr3_nt: TGTGCCTGGAGTCCCTCTTATTTCCATGGCTACACCTTC
clone_size: NA; d_call: NA; v_call: TRBV11-3; j_call: TRBJ2-5; cdr3_aa: CASSASTGRETQYF; cdr3_nt: TGTGCCAGCAGCGCCTCGACAGGGAGGGAGACCCAGTACTTC
clone_size: once; d_call: NA; v_call: TRBV6-6; j_call: TRBJ2-7; cdr3_aa: CASTERLVQYF; cdr3_nt: TGTGCCAGCACCGAAAGACTTGTTCAGTACTTC
clone_size: NA; d_call: TRBD1; v_call: TRBV6-5; j_call: TRBJ1-1; cdr3_aa: CASSSRQGWYTEAFF; cdr3_nt: TGTGCCAGCAGTTCTCGACAGGGATGGTACACTGAAGCTTTCTTT
clone_size: NA; d_call: NA; v_call: TRBV7-9; j_call: TRBJ2-5; cdr3_aa: CASSPLVGTQYF; cdr3_nt: TGTGCCAGCAGCCCCCTAGTAGGGACCCAGTACTTC
clone_size: NA; d_call: TRBD1; v_call: TRBV6-5; j_call: TRBJ1-2; cdr3_aa: CASSYPGQGIYGYTF; cdr3_nt: TGTGCCAGCAGTTACCCGGGACAGGGGATTTATGGCTACACCTTC
clone_size: NA; d_call: TRBD1; v_call: TRBV19; j_call: TRBJ2-7; cdr3_aa: CASSQWGTGSREQYF; cdr3_nt: TGTGCCAGTAGCCAATGGGGGACAGGGTCGCGCGAGCAGTACTTC